These 10 T cell receptor beta chains were sequenced from one sample in a study of T cells in Graves' hyperthyroidism and ophthalmopathy (dated by TCRdb to about 2019). The library was produced with multiplex PCR. The listed sequencing device is Illumina HiSeq 2000. Amplification of TCR beta CDR3 regions was carried out from RNA transcripts. A first-round RT-PCR of the TCR CDR3 used the HTBI primer set with the Qiagen OneStep RT-PCR kit. TCRdb reran the public reads through fastp at Q25 and MiXCR, keeping productive beta chains. Every entry covers one CDR3 protein and lists the most common genes and DNA from its rows. This sample is represented by over 300,000 distinct CDR3 sequences; 14% of them were singletons. Of the sample, more than 9.5% falls within the top ten clones. The sequencing input was blood. These TCRs come from a woman aged 55-70 years with Graves' hyperthyroidism.

This clonotype has ten or more counts. CDR3 DNA sequence: TGTGCCAGCAGCTCCCCCTCAGGGGGAGGGAAAGTAAAACTGTTTTTT. It translates to CASSSPSGGGKVKLFF. The V gene is TRBV7-8, the J gene TRBJ1-4, with 7 bases that match TRBD1. CDR3 length: 16 amino acids. CDR1 is SGHVS, CDR2 FQNEAQ, per germline. Losses at the gene ends were 4 bases for V and 10 bases for J; bases not matched to a gene: 15.

There are many counts of this clonotype. The chain recombines TRBV28 with TRBJ2-2, with D perhaps TRBD1 (6 bases). The CDR3 is 12 residues long. V lost 8 bases, J lost 6 bases, and 10 bases lay in between. The germline CDR1 and CDR2 sequences are MDHEN and SYDVKM. The CDR3 bases are TGTGCCAGCTTCACAGGGTCCGGGGAGCTGTTTTTT. This sequence encodes CASFTGSGELFF.

This clonotype was counted at least ten times. The chain couples TRBV30 to TRBJ2-3; TRBD1 aligns across 7 bases. Germline V gene lookup returns CDR1 GTSNPN and CDR2 SVGIG (reference sequence). This CDR3 is 15 amino acids long. Losses at the gene ends were 7 bases for V and 2 bases for J; bases not matched to a gene: 12. Written as DNA, the CDR3 is TGTGCCTTGGACCCCACGACAGGGAACACAGATACGCAGTATTTT. Translation gives CALDPTTGNTDTQYF.

Many counts were recorded for this clonotype. The chain combines TRBV7-2 with TRBJ2-7; no firm D call. CDR3 length equals 15 residues. The germline V and J ends were trimmed by 1 base and 5 bases, with 15 bases remaining between them. Germline lookup yields CDR1 SGHTA and CDR2 FQGNSA. The CDR3 sequence is CASSLVANGVNEQYF. The CDR3 nucleotides are TGTGCCAGCAGCTTAGTCGCCAATGGGGTCAACGAGCAGTACTTC. Using reference TRBV7-2 and TRBJ2-7 for the parts outside the CDR3, the full variable domain is GAGVSQSPSNKVTEKGKDVELRCDPISGHTALYWYRQSLGQGLEFLIYFQGNSAPDKSGLPSDRFSAERTGGSVSTLTIQRTQQEDSAVYLCASSLVANGVNEQYFGPGTRLTVT.

This clonotype has a count of ten or more. The gene calls are TRBV7-2 and TRBJ2-3; no clear D gene. CDR3 size: 17 residues. The V and J ends lost 4 bases and 0 bases respectively, with 17 bases between them. The germline V gene encodes CDR1 SGHTA and CDR2 FQGNSA. The CDR3 region is CASSSPQSSPSTDTQYF. CDR3 bases: TGTGCCAGCAGCTCCCCCCAATCAAGCCCAAGCACAGATACGCAGTATTTT.

This clonotype was recorded many times. This chain joins TRBV7-3 and TRBJ1-1; tentative D call: TRBD1 (5 bases). The CDR3 covers 13 residues. Germline V gene data show CDR1 as SGHTA and CDR2 as FQGTGA. The V and J ends lost 5 bases and 11 bases respectively, with 18 bases between them. The CDR3 region has the DNA TGTGCCAGCAGCCCCGGGGCGGCAGAAGGGGCTTTCTTT. It is translated as CASSPGAAEGAFF. Together with reference TRBV7-3 and TRBJ1-1, the CDR3 gives the full variable domain: GAGVSQTPSNKVTEKGKYVELRCDPISGHTALYWYRQSLGQGPEFLIYFQGTGAADDSGLPNDRFFAVRPEGSVSTLKIQRTERGDSAVYLCASSPGAAEGAFFGQGTRLTVV.

The rearrangement uses TRBV30 and TRBJ2-3; 10 bases agree with TRBD1. Germline CDR1 and CDR2: GTSNPN and SVGIG (reference sequence). The CDR3 spans 14 residues. V trimming: 3 bases; J trimming: 3 bases; junction bases outside the gene matches: 3. The chain's CDR3 is CAWSRDRGTDTQYF. DNA of the CDR3: TGTGCCTGGAGCCGGGACAGGGGAACAGATACGCAGTATTTT.

V and J are TRBV7-2 and TRBJ1-5, with a possible D match to TRBD1 (6 bases). The germline CDR1 and CDR2 sequences are SGHTA and FQGNSA. With 1 base removed from V and 1 base from J, the gap between germline ends came to 11 bases. This CDR3 spans 16 amino acids. For the CDR3, the DNA is TGTGCCAGCAGCTTAGTAGCGGGGGCGAGCAATCAGCCCCAGCATTTT. Amino acids: CASSLVAGASNQPQHF. Full variable domain (missing parts from reference TRBV7-2 and TRBJ1-5): GAGVSQSPSNKVTEKGKDVELRCDPISGHTALYWYRQSLGQGLEFLIYFQGNSAPDKSGLPSDRFSAERTGGSVSTLTIQRTQQEDSAVYLCASSLVAGASNQPQHFGDGTRLSIL.

This clonotype has a count of ten or more. This chain joins TRBV27 and TRBJ2-3; possible D gene TRBD1, 5 bases. The ends were cut back, 7 bases at V and 3 bases at J, with 20 bases in the middle. Germline V gene lookup returns CDR1 MNHEY and CDR2 SMNVEV (reference sequence). The CDR3 totals 16 residues. CDR3 loop: CASTPRSGKGTDTQYF. The CDR3 nucleotides read TGTGCCAGCACCCCCAGGTCAGGAAAGGGGACAGATACGCAGTATTTT.

This clonotype came up many times. The chain employs TRBV20-1 and TRBJ2-1; D may be TRBD2 (6 bases). From germline, CDR1 is DFQATT and CDR2 SNEGSKA (reference sequence). This CDR3 is built from 15 residues. The ends were cut back, 1 base at V and 0 bases at J, with 10 bases in the middle. CDR3 sequence reads: CSARAGLRSYNEQFF. As DNA, the CDR3 is TGCAGTGCTAGAGCCGGACTACGCTCCTACAATGAGCAGTTCTTC.